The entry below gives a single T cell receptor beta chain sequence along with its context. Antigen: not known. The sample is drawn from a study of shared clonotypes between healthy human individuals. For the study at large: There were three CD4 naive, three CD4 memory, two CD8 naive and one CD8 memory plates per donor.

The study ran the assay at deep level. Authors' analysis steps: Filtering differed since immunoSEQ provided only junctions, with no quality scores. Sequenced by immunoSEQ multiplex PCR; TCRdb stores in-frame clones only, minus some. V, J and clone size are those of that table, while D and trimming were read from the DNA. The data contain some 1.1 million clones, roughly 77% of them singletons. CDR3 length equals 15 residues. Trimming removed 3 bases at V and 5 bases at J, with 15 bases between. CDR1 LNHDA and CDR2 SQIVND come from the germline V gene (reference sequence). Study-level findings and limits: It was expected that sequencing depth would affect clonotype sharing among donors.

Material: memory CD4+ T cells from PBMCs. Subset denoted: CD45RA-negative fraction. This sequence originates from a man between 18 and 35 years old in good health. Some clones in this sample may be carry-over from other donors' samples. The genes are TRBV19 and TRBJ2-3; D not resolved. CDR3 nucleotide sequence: TGTGCCAGTAGTATTGCTAGTGTGCTGGTAGATACGCAGTATTTT. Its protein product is CASSIASVLVDTQYF. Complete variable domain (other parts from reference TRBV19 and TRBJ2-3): DGGITQSPKYLFRKEGQNVTLSCEQNLNHDAMYWYRQDPGQGLRLIYYSQIVNDFQKGDIAEGYSVSREKKESFPLTVTSAQKNPTAFYLCASSIASVLVDTQYFGPGTRLTVL.